The 10 T cell receptor beta chains given below trace back to one sample, sequenced in a study of post-analysis software for immune sequencing data. Overall study results and limits: Higher frequency in patients than in controls was seen for roughly five TRBV segments, with TRBV5-6, TRBV5-1 and TRBV20-1 among them.

Unique molecular identifiers had been added to the TCR beta cDNA libraries. Each CDR3 protein gets one entry after TCRdb re-called the PCR reads with MiXCR. The sample includes roughly 580,000 distinct CDR3 sequences, 44% of them seen just once. These receptors are not linked to any known antigen. The sample was blood. The receptors derive from a girl between 5 and 17 years old with multiple sclerosis.

This clonotype was seen a handful of times. The gene calls are TRBV6-5 and TRBJ1-2; the D gene is possibly TRBD1 (5 bases). The CDR3 sequence is 12 residues long. In germline, CDR1 is MNHEY, CDR2 SVGAGI. The V gene lost 8 bases and the J gene lost 7 bases, with 14 bases spanning the gap. Here the CDR3 DNA reads TGTGCCAGCCTACCCCGGGGGGGTGGCTACACCTTC. It translates to CASLPRGGGYTF.

The table lists this clonotype with a few counts. The V and J genes are TRBV12-3 or TRBV12-4 and TRBJ1-4; TRBD1 aligns across 7 bases. There are 14 residues in the CDR3. Trimming removed 7 bases from V and 6 bases from J; junction bases left unmatched: 8. As DNA, the CDR3 is TGTGCCAGCACCCTCGGGGACAGCTATGAAAAACTGTTTTTT. It is translated as CASTLGDSYEKLFF.

The genes are TRBV28 and TRBJ2-5; a possible D gene is TRBD2 (6 bases). Germline CDR1 and CDR2: MDHEN and SYDVKM. The CDR3 spans 16 residues. Between the trimmed V and J ends, which lost 3 bases and 2 bases, there was a span of 16 bases. The CDR3 protein is CASSFPPGVSQETQYF. The CDR3 DNA sequence: TGTGCCAGCAGTTTCCCCCCGGGAGTCAGTCAAGAGACCCAGTACTTC.

This clonotype was seen more than once but under ten times. The rearrangement joins TRBV11-3 to TRBJ2-3, with D perhaps TRBD2 (6 bases). V was clipped by 4 bases and J by 3 bases, with 11 bases between them. The CDR3 contains 14 residues. In germline, CDR1 is SGHNT, CDR2 YENEEA. CDR3 sequence: CASSSEGNTDTQYF. CDR3 DNA sequence: TGTGCCAGCAGCTCGGAGGGTAATACAGATACGCAGTATTTT.

This chain links TRBV7-2 with TRBJ2-5, with 7 nucleotides matching TRBD1. With V trimmed by 5 bases and J by 5 bases, 5 bases remained unmatched. Germline lookup yields CDR1 SGHTA and CDR2 FQGNSA. This CDR3 has 13 residues. CDR3 residues: CASSRDRAETQYF. The CDR3 DNA reads as TGTGCCAGCAGCCGAGACAGGGCGGAGACCCAGTACTTC.

This clonotype occurred a few times. The V gene is TRBV12-5, the J gene TRBJ2-7; 13 bases match TRBD2. Trimming removed 7 bases from V and 2 bases from J; junction bases left unmatched: 5. CDR1 is LGHNT, CDR2 FRNRAP, per germline. The CDR3 runs to 15 residues. DNA of the CDR3: TGTGCTAGTGTCCCCGGGACTAGCGGGACCTACGAGCAGTACTTC. Its protein product is CASVPGTSGTYEQYF. Together with reference TRBV12-5 and TRBJ2-7, the CDR3 gives the full variable domain: DARVTQTPRHKVTEMGQEVTMRCQPILGHNTVFWYRQTMMQGLELLAYFRNRAPLDDSGMPKDRFSAEMPDATLATLKIQPSEPRDSAVYFCASVPGTSGTYEQYFGPGTRLTVT.

The V and J genes are TRBV4-1 and TRBJ1-1; weak D call: TRBD1 (6 bases). The CDR3 sequence is 19 residues long. The germline V and J ends were trimmed by 3 bases and 0 bases, with 23 bases remaining between them. CDR1 is MGHRA, CDR2 YSYEKL, per germline. The CDR3 protein is CASSHPLRGRVDLNTEAFF. The DNA for the CDR3 is TGCGCCAGCAGCCATCCCCTCCGGGGGCGTGTCGATCTGAACACTGAAGCTTTCTTT.

This chain links TRBV15 with TRBJ2-7; D is ambiguous. Germline CDR1 is LNHNV and CDR2 is YYDKDF (reference sequence). Trimming removed 8 bases at V and 5 bases at J, with 16 bases between. The CDR3 loop spans 13 amino acids. The CDR3 nucleotides are TGTGCCACCTCAGTGGACCTCCGGCACGAGCAGTACTTC. Amino acids: CATSVDLRHEQYF.

This clonotype was found a few times. The chain carries TRBV12-3 or TRBV12-4 and TRBJ2-7; TRBD1 aligns across 7 bases. The CDR3 is made up of 14 amino acids. Trimming cost V 6 bases and J 5 bases; bases outside gene matches: 10. The CDR3 DNA reads TGTGCCAGCAGCCCTGGACAGGTGGGAGACGAGCAGTACTTC. Translation gives CASSPGQVGDEQYF.

This chain connects TRBV2 to TRBJ2-3; D may match TRBD1 or TRBD2 (5 bases each). V was trimmed by 3 bases and J by 2 bases, leaving 15 bases between them. CDR3 size: 16 residues. CDR1 is SNHLY and CDR2 is FYNNEI in the germline V gene. CDR3 amino acids: CASSDPRDPFTDTQYF. The CDR3 nucleotides are TGTGCCAGCAGTGACCCGAGGGACCCGTTCACAGATACGCAGTATTTT.